Shown below are 27 T cell receptor beta chains from a single sample sequenced in a study of sequential checkpoint blockade in melanoma. Generated by immunoSEQ multiplex PCR, the TCRdb table keeps only in-frame clones and is missing some. This sample yields about 37,000 clones, of which about 30% are seen a single time; 1.5% to 2% belongs to the top ten. Treatment in this sample: randomized to nivolumab then ipilimumab (arm A) or the reverse (arm B). Sample: tumor tissue (inferred from file names), taken from a patient given nivolumab and ipilimumab in sequence. The receptors stem from a human donor with melanoma.

The J gene is TRBJ2-7, the V gene TRBV19; 8 positions agree with TRBD2. The CDR3 runs to 15 residues. The V and J ends lost 6 bases and 0 bases, in that order; junction bases with no gene match: 7. Germline V lookup: CDR1 LNHDA, CDR2 SQIVND (reference sequence). The CDR3 loop is CASSPAGGGSYEQYF. The CDR3, as DNA: TGTGCCAGTAGCCCCGCCGGGGGGGGCTCCTACGAGCAGTACTTC.

Many counts were recorded for this clone. V usage is TRBV6-8 and J usage is TRBJ2-7, with D possibly being TRBD1 (5 bases). Germline V gene lookup returns CDR1 MNHGY and CDR2 SAAAGT. With 5 bases removed from V and 2 bases from J, the gap between germline ends came to 16 bases. The CDR3 has 15 amino acids. CDR3 in amino acids: CASSTQAGSPYEQYF. The CDR3, as DNA: TGTGCCAGCAGTACCCAGGCAGGGTCCCCCTACGAGCAGTACTTC.

The chain employs TRBV7-6 and TRBJ2-1; D is perhaps TRBD1 (6 bases). The V gene lost 1 base and the J gene lost 1 base, with 8 bases spanning the gap. Looked up from germline, CDR1 is SGHVS and CDR2 is FNYEAQ. CDR3 size: 15 residues. Here the CDR3 reads CASSLVGGSYNEQFF. In nucleotides, the CDR3 is TGTGCCAGCAGCTTAGTAGGGGGATCCTACAATGAGCAGTTCTTC.

This clone was detected many times. Here the CDR3 DNA reads TGTGCCAGCAGCTCATCCGGGACAGCGAACACTGAAGCTTTCTTT. Protein: CASSSSGTANTEAFF. The J gene is TRBJ1-1, the V gene TRBV11-3, with 7 bases identical to TRBD1. Germline V gives CDR1 SGHNT, CDR2 YENEEA. The CDR3 extends over 15 amino acids. V was clipped by 4 bases and J by 1 base; unmatched bases: 6.

This clone showed up just a few times. The chain joins TRBV6-8 to TRBJ2-5; TRBD2 matches at 8 bases. CDR3 length equals 15 residues. V trimming: 10 bases; J trimming: 4 bases; junction bases outside the gene matches: 14. Germline-derived CDR1 and CDR2 are MNHGY and SAAAGT. The DNA for the CDR3 is TGTGCCACCCCCACTGCGGGAGGAACCCGAGAGACCCAGTACTTC. This encodes CATPTAGGTRETQYF.

The rearrangement joins TRBV29-1 to TRBJ2-7, with D perhaps matching TRBD1 (6 bases). Germline CDR1 reads SQVTM; CDR2 reads ANQGSEA. V was clipped by 6 bases and J by 3 bases, with 12 bases between them. The CDR3 has 12 residues. This CDR3 reads CSVTGTHYEQYF. The CDR3 region has the DNA TGCAGCGTAACCGGGACACACTACGAGCAGTACTTC.

This chain uses TRBV9 with TRBJ2-1; D is unresolved. The CDR3 length is 12 residues. The germline V and J ends were trimmed by 5 bases and 9 bases, with 12 bases remaining between them. Germline loops: CDR1 SGDLS, CDR2 YYNGEE. CDR3 DNA: TGTGCCAGCAGTCTGCCCCGGAGTGAGCAGTTCTTC. It encodes CASSLPRSEQFF.

The rearrangement uses TRBV19 and TRBJ1-1; tentatively, D is TRBD1 (6 bases). The CDR3 spans 17 residues. CDR1 is LNHDA, CDR2 SQIVND, per germline (reference sequence). Trimming removed 8 bases from V and 0 bases from J, with 22 bases in between. CDR3: CASQQGHPGAMNTEAFF. DNA for the CDR3: TGTGCCAGTCAACAGGGACACCCCGGCGCCATGAACACTGAAGCTTTCTTT.

This chain uses TRBV19 with TRBJ1-2; 8 positions match TRBD1. The V and J ends lost 5 bases and 6 bases, in that order; junction bases with no gene match: 14. Germline V gives CDR1 LNHDA, CDR2 SQIVND (reference sequence). The CDR3 runs 16 residues. CDR3 DNA sequence: TGTGCCAGTAGTTCAAGGGGGACAGGAACTTGGGATGGCTACACCTTC. It codes for CASSSRGTGTWDGYTF.

The V gene is TRBV29-1, the J gene TRBJ1-2; the match to TRBD1 covers 10 bases. The junction had 7 bases not matched to a gene; V was cut back by 2 bases and J by 7 bases. The CDR3 loop spans 14 amino acids. Per germline, CDR1 SQVTM and CDR2 ANQGSEA. The CDR3 coding sequence is TGCAGCGTTGAAAAAGGGGGACAGGGGTCTGGCTACACCTTC. Translated, it gives CSVEKGGQGSGYTF.

J is TRBJ1-2 and V is TRBV19; D is unclear. V was shortened by 5 bases and J by 4 bases, with 11 bases between the two germline ends. The CDR3 length is 13 residues. The germline CDR1 and CDR2 sequences are LNHDA and SQIVND (reference sequence). The CDR3 coding sequence is TGTGCCAGTAGTGCCCAGTCGCTCTATGGCTACACCTTC. Translating gives CASSAQSLYGYTF.

This chain connects TRBV19 to TRBJ1-1; perhaps TRBD1 as D (5 bases). With 4 bases removed from V and 5 bases from J, the gap between germline ends came to 11 bases. This CDR3 is 13 amino acids long. Germline V gene data show CDR1 as LNHDA and CDR2 as SQIVND (reference sequence). In DNA, the CDR3 is TGTGCCAGTAGTAAAGCCGGGGGGACTGAAGCTTTCTTT. The encoded protein is CASSKAGGTEAFF.

The chain carries TRBV6-8 and TRBJ1-5; D possibly corresponds to TRBD1 (6 bases). The CDR3 has 15 residues. V shed 6 bases and J shed 7 bases, with 19 bases lying between them. Germline assignment: CDR1 MNHGY and CDR2 SAAAGT. CDR3 region: CASSYTTGSDQPQHF. CDR3 nucleotide sequence: TGTGCCAGCAGCTATACAACAGGGTCAGACCAGCCCCAGCATTTT.

As DNA, the CDR3 is TGCGCCAGCAGCATCGGCAACTCAGGGAAGGCTGAAGCTTTCTTT. Protein product: CASSIGNSGKAEAFF. The rearrangement joins TRBV5-1 to TRBJ1-1; a weak D match, TRBD1 (5 bases). The CDR3 is 15 amino acids. V lost 4 bases, J lost 6 bases, and 19 bases lay in between. Germline CDR1 is SGHRS and CDR2 is YFSETQ.

V is TRBV18 and J is TRBJ1-4; 7 bases line up with TRBD1. The CDR3 is 14 residues long. The J segment lost 8 bases and the V segment lost 2 bases, leaving 5 bases of the junction unmatched. Germline CDR1 reads KGHSH; CDR2 reads LQKENI. CDR3 coding DNA: TGTGCCAGCTCACCAGGGAGGGGGCTCGAAAAACTGTTTTTT. This translates into CASSPGRGLEKLFF.

V and J are TRBV30 and TRBJ1-2, with D possibly matching TRBD1 (5 bases). CDR3 length: 12 amino acids. Trimming cost V 6 bases and J 8 bases, with 16 bases left between them. Looked up from germline, CDR1 is GTSNPN and CDR2 is SVGIG (reference sequence). The chain's CDR3 is CACIRKGEGYTF. The CDR3 DNA follows: TGTGCCTGTATTAGAAAAGGGGAAGGCTACACCTTC.

In this sample, this clone turned up many times. V is TRBV11-3 and J is TRBJ2-2; maybe TRBD2 (6 bases). Looked up from germline, CDR1 is SGHNT and CDR2 is YENEEA. This CDR3 region has 16 residues. V lost 5 bases and J lost 4, with 17 bases in between. This chain's CDR3 is CASSLGETRSTGELFF. DNA of the CDR3: TGTGCCAGCAGCCTCGGAGAGACTAGATCCACCGGGGAGCTGTTTTTT.

The genes are TRBV5-1 and TRBJ2-1, with 8 bases lining up with TRBD2. The J segment lost 10 bases and the V segment lost 2 bases, leaving 14 bases of the junction unmatched. This CDR3 comprises 16 residues. CDR1 is SGHRS and CDR2 is YFSETQ in the germline V gene. The CDR3: CASSLLEIAGLREQFF. CDR3 DNA sequence: TGCGCCAGCAGCTTACTGGAGATAGCGGGATTAAGGGAGCAGTTCTTC. The full variable domain, its missing parts supplied by reference TRBV5-1 and TRBJ2-1, is KAGVTQTPRYLIKTRGQQVTLSCSPISGHRSVSWYQQTPGQGLQFLFEYFSETQRNKGNFPGRFSGRQFSNSRSEMNVSTLELGDSALYLCASSLLEIAGLREQFFGPGTRLTVL.

The chain couples TRBV29-1 to TRBJ2-3; 9 bases match TRBD1. Per the germline V gene, CDR1 is SQVTM and CDR2 is ANQGSEA. The trim removed 4 bases at V and 4 bases at J, leaving 3 bases unmatched. This CDR3 comprises 13 residues. CDR3 in amino acids: CSVADRGSDTQYF. For the CDR3, the DNA is TGCAGCGTTGCGGACAGGGGCTCAGATACGCAGTATTTT.

V is TRBV19 and J is TRBJ2-7; either TRBD1 or TRBD2 may supply D (6 bases each). CDR1 is LNHDA, CDR2 SQIVND, per germline (reference sequence). The V gene lost 5 bases and the J gene lost 4 bases, with 24 bases spanning the gap. The CDR3 contains 17 residues. DNA of the CDR3: TGTGCCAGTAGTCCGATAGGCCGAGGGGGGAATGGGTACGAGCAGTACTTC. It is translated as CASSPIGRGGNGYEQYF.

The rearrangement uses TRBV10-2 and TRBJ1-1; TRBD1 is a possible D gene (5 bases). The CDR3 loop spans 15 amino acids. V dropped 8 bases and J dropped 6 bases, with 22 bases sitting between them. The germline CDR1 and CDR2 sequences are WSHSY and SAAADI. CDR3 protein: CASGWDREFYPEAFF. In DNA form, the CDR3 reads TGCGCCAGCGGGTGGGACCGGGAGTTCTACCCTGAAGCTTTCTTT.

The J gene is TRBJ1-2, the V gene TRBV6-8; D is possibly TRBD1 (6 bases). CDR3 size: 14 residues. Trimming removed 6 bases at V and 4 bases at J, with 15 bases between. Germline-derived CDR1 and CDR2 are MNHGY and SAAAGT. CDR3 loop: CASRRDTVGYGYTF. The DNA of the CDR3 is TGTGCCAGCAGGAGGGACACGGTGGGCTATGGCTACACCTTC.

Ten or more counts support this clone. CDR3 in DNA: TGTGCCAGCAGCTCGACAGGGTTGGGAACTGAAGCTTTCTTT. It codes for CASSSTGLGTEAFF. V gene TRBV11-3 combines with J gene TRBJ1-1, with 7 bases aligning to TRBD1. V lost 4 bases to trimming and J lost 5 bases; unmatched junction nucleotides: 7. This CDR3 is built from 14 residues. Germline V CDR1 and CDR2: SGHNT, YENEEA.

This clone was seen many times. The rearrangement links TRBV11-3 to TRBJ1-5; D is possibly TRBD1 (6 bases). Trimming stripped 5 bases from V and 4 bases from J, with 12 bases between. The CDR3 totals 14 residues. The V gene's germline CDR1 is SGHNT and CDR2 YENEEA. The CDR3 sequence: CASSLAQGNQPQHF. The CDR3, as DNA: TGTGCCAGCAGCCTGGCACAGGGAAATCAGCCCCAGCATTTT.

There are a few counts of this clone. The chain recombines TRBV9 with TRBJ2-3, with D perhaps matching TRBD1 or TRBD2 (6 bases each). This CDR3 comprises 16 residues. The germline V gene encodes CDR1 SGDLS and CDR2 YYNGEE. Trimming shortened V by 5 bases and J by 6 bases, and 22 bases separated the two germline ends. The CDR3 nucleotides read TGTGCCAGCAGTGAACCGCCCGGGGGCAAGAGGGATACGCAGTATTTT. It yields the protein CASSEPPGGKRDTQYF.

The chain is built from TRBV29-1 and TRBJ1-2, with TRBD1 as a possible D gene (5 bases). The germline gives CDR1 SQVTM, CDR2 ANQGSEA. Trimming took 6 bases from V and 7 from J, leaving 24 bases between them. CDR3 length: 15 residues. The CDR3 protein is CSVPPSTGHSGGYTF. In DNA form, the CDR3 reads TGCAGCGTGCCGCCTAGTACAGGACATTCTGGTGGCTACACCTTC.

The genes are TRBV11-3 and TRBJ1-4; 10 bases line up with TRBD1. J lost 6 bases, V lost 5 bases, and 9 bases had no gene match. CDR1 is SGHNT and CDR2 is YENEEA in the germline V gene. The CDR3 has 16 residues. CDR3 DNA sequence: TGTGCCAGCAGCCTCGACCGGACAGGGGGGGATGAAAAACTGTTTTTT. Translating gives CASSLDRTGGDEKLFF.